These 20 T cell receptor beta chains were sequenced from one sample in a study of metastatic and nonmetastatic thyroid tumors. All patients were untreated before thyroid surgery. TCRdb re-called clones from the PCR reads using MiXCR. This sample carries around 26,000 clones, over 20% of them seen once, and the ten largest clones take under 9%. The sample consisted of blood. Receptor source: a female donor with papillary thyroid cancer or a benign thyroid nodule (not recorded which). Some clones in this sample may be carry-over from other donors' samples.

This clone was counted ten times or more. The rearrangement joins TRBV10-1 to TRBJ2-5; D is undetermined. CDR1 WNHNN and CDR2 SYGVQD come from the germline V gene (reference sequence). V was clipped by 0 bases and J by 5 bases, with 16 bases between them. There are 16 residues in the CDR3. The CDR3 DNA reads TGCGCCAGCAGTGAGTCTTCTATGGCGACGCCCGAGACCCAGTACTTC. Amino acid sequence: CASSESSMATPETQYF.

The table lists this clone with a few counts. This chain links TRBV6-1 with TRBJ1-6; D perhaps matches TRBD1 (5 bases). With 6 bases removed from V and 6 bases from J, the gap between germline ends came to 12 bases. The CDR3 runs 14 residues. Germline loops: CDR1 MNHNS, CDR2 SASEGT. CDR3 in amino acids: CASSFRQSNSPLHF. In DNA form, the CDR3 reads TGTGCCAGCAGCTTCCGACAGAGTAATTCACCCCTCCACTTT.

This clone has just one count. V usage is TRBV4-3 and J usage is TRBJ1-3; 10 nucleotides agree with TRBD1. This CDR3 spans 17 amino acids. The germline V gene encodes CDR1 LGHNA and CDR2 YSLEER. J gave up 4 bases and V 0 bases, and 6 bases lay outside the gene matches. CDR3 residues: CASSQDSGTGVGNTIYF. As DNA, the CDR3 is TGCGCCAGCAGCCAAGATTCGGGGACAGGGGTCGGAAACACCATATATTTT.

This clone came up a few times. CDR3: CASSDEGTPNQPQHF. The DNA for the CDR3 is TGTGCCAGCAGTGATGAGGGCACCCCGAATCAGCCCCAGCATTTT. The chain is built from TRBV6-1 and TRBJ1-5, with no clear D. Germline V gene lookup returns CDR1 MNHNS and CDR2 SASEGT. V was clipped by 3 bases and J by 4 bases, with 13 bases between them. The CDR3 extends over 15 amino acids.

The chain has TRBV20-1 and TRBJ2-3; D ambiguous. CDR3 length equals 14 residues. The V and J ends lost 8 bases and 0 bases respectively, with 15 bases between them. The germline V gene has CDR1 DFQATT and CDR2 SNEGSKA (reference sequence). The CDR3 region is CSNLADPSTDTQYF. CDR3 nucleotides: TGCAGTAACTTGGCGGACCCTAGCACAGATACGCAGTATTTT.

This sequence joins TRBV3-1 and TRBJ1-5, with D unresolved. The CDR3 consists of 13 residues. V lost 2 bases and J 7 bases, leaving 9 bases between the germline ends. From germline, CDR1 is LGHDT and CDR2 YNNKEL (reference sequence). The CDR3 coding sequence is TGTGCCAGCAGCCAAACAGTGAAGCAGCCCCAGCATTTT. This gives the protein CASSQTVKQPQHF.

This clone was picked up many times. The sample carries other DNA sequences with the same CDR3. The V and J genes are TRBV28 and TRBJ2-2, with 8 bases matching TRBD1. Germline V gene data show CDR1 as MDHEN and CDR2 as SYDVKM. V lost 2 bases and J lost 7; bases outside the gene matches: 6. The CDR3 is 15 residues long. The CDR3 coding sequence is TGTGCCAGCAGTTTACCCAGGGGGCGCGGCGGGGAGCTGTTTTTT. This translates into CASSLPRGRGGELFF. The whole variable domain, filled in from reference TRBV28 and TRBJ2-2, reads DVKVTQSSRYLVKRTGEKVFLECVQDMDHENMFWYRQDPGLGLRLIYFSYDVKMKEKGDIPEGYSVSREKKERFSLILESASTNQTSMYLCASSLPRGRGGELFFGEGSRLTVL.

This clone showed up many times. V usage is TRBV9 and J usage is TRBJ2-7; no clear D. Germline assignment: CDR1 SGDLS and CDR2 YYNGEE. The ends were cut back, 0 bases at V and 0 bases at J, with 10 bases in the middle. The CDR3 consists of 15 residues. CDR3 sequence (DNA): TGTGCCAGCAGCGTAGAAGCCGATAGCTCCTACGAGCAGTACTTC. Translated, it gives CASSVEADSSYEQYF.

V is TRBV10-3 and J is TRBJ1-3; the D is unclear. The V and J ends lost 8 bases and 6 bases respectively, with 11 bases between them. The CDR3 spans 12 residues. Germline CDR1 ENHRY, CDR2 SYGVKD. CDR3 amino acids: CAIVRDVNTIYF. The CDR3 DNA reads TGTGCCATCGTAAGGGATGTAAACACCATATATTTT.

This clone is medium-sized. The chain employs TRBV6-1 and TRBJ1-6, with D hard to call. CDR3 length: 15 amino acids. Germline V lookup: CDR1 MNHNS, CDR2 SASEGT. Trimming stripped 8 bases from V and 4 bases from J, with 15 bases between. The CDR3 sequence: CASGRERLYNSPLHF. The CDR3 DNA sequence: TGTGCCAGCGGGCGAGAGAGACTGTATAATTCACCCCTCCACTTT.

The rearrangement links TRBV2 to TRBJ2-7, with D unresolved. Germline assignment: CDR1 SNHLY and CDR2 FYNNEI. The CDR3 runs to 12 residues. The CDR3 protein is CARRRVRVEQYF. The CDR3 DNA reads TGTGCAAGGAGACGGGTTCGGGTCGAGCAGTACTTC.

This clone has at least ten counts. The genes are TRBV20-1 and TRBJ1-1; D remains ambiguous. V lost 3 bases and J 1 base, leaving 15 bases between the germline ends. Germline V gene sequence: CDR1 DFQATT, CDR2 SNEGSKA (reference sequence). The CDR3 is 15 amino acids. CDR3 DNA: TGCAGTGCTAGCCGCCTCGGACGGGCGAACACTGAAGCTTTCTTT. Translating gives CSASRLGRANTEAFF.

This clone was counted many times. This same CDR3 is encoded by further DNA sequences in the sample. The V gene is TRBV2, the J gene TRBJ2-3, with D uncertain. The V gene lost 5 bases and the J gene lost 3 bases, with 3 bases spanning the gap. The CDR3 is 11 residues long. The germline gives CDR1 SNHLY, CDR2 FYNNEI. The CDR3 loop reads CASSHTDTQYF. CDR3 bases: TGTGCCAGCAGTCATACAGATACGCAGTATTTT.

This clone has at least ten counts. The rearrangement joins TRBV10-3 to TRBJ2-3, with 15 bases identical to TRBD2. V lost 4 bases and J lost 0; bases outside the gene matches: 2. The CDR3 has 17 amino acids. Looked up from germline, CDR1 is ENHRY and CDR2 is SYGVKD. The CDR3 bases are TGTGCCATCAGTGGGGGACTAGCGGGAGGTAGCACAGATACGCAGTATTTT. Translated: CAISGGLAGGSTDTQYF.

This clone was seen many times. The chain carries TRBV7-2 and TRBJ1-5; unclear D gene. The germline V gene has CDR1 SGHTA and CDR2 FQGNSA. The CDR3 length is 12 residues. Trimming stripped 4 bases from V and 3 bases from J, with 4 bases between. The CDR3: CASSSLNQPQHF. CDR3 bases: TGTGCCAGCAGCTCCCTCAATCAGCCCCAGCATTTT. Together with reference TRBV7-2 and TRBJ1-5, the CDR3 gives the full variable domain: GAGVSQSPSNKVTEKGKDVELRCDPISGHTALYWYRQSLGQGLEFLIYFQGNSAPDKSGLPSDRFSAERTGGSVSTLTIQRTQQEDSAVYLCASSSLNQPQHFGDGTRLSIL.

Comment on this clone: A read error may produce the germline difference seen at one junction end. This chain connects TRBV20-1 to TRBJ2-5; 14 bases align to TRBD2. Germline lookup yields CDR1 DFQATT and CDR2 SNEGSKA (reference sequence). CDR3 length equals 16 residues. CDR3 residues: CRATQTSGGARETQYF. As DNA, the CDR3 is TGCAGAGCTACACAGACTAGCGGGGGGGCCCGAGAGACCCAGTACTTC.

This clone was observed many times. The V gene is TRBV5-6, the J gene TRBJ1-6; 7 nucleotides agree with TRBD1. V shed 0 bases, J shed 9 bases, and the junction held 6 bases outside the gene matches. The CDR3 is 15 amino acids. Germline CDR1 reads SGHDT; CDR2 reads YYEEEE. CDR3 bases: TGTGCCAGCAGCTTGGACAGGGGAATGGGTTCACCCCTCCACTTT. Protein: CASSLDRGMGSPLHF.

As regards this clone: The CDR3 ends on some other residue instead of the conserved phenylalanine or tryptophan, so this is likely a read error. The limits of the CDR3 on the DNA are not certain, so only TCRdb's listed CDR3 is given. The J gene is TRBJ2-3, the V gene TRBV6-1; the DNA was not compared with TRBD1, the D call given in the table. Germline assignment: CDR1 MNHNS and CDR2 SASEGT. Termini included, the CDR3 measures 16 amino acids. This chain's CDR3 is CASSEHPGSSTDTQNL.

The chain is built from TRBV6-1 and TRBJ1-2; 9 positions match TRBD1. CDR1 MNHNS and CDR2 SASEGT come from the germline V gene. With 6 bases clipped from V and 8 bases from J, the junction kept 7 bases outside the gene matches. There are 13 residues in the CDR3. CDR3 in DNA: TGTGCCAGCAGCCACCACAGGGGGCTGGGCTACACCTTC. This translates into CASSHHRGLGYTF.

There are many counts of this clone. The chain employs TRBV5-1 and TRBJ2-3, with 9 bases identical to TRBD2. Trimming took 7 bases from V and 3 from J; bases not matched to a gene: 3. This CDR3 region has 13 residues. Germline loops: CDR1 SGHRS, CDR2 YFSETQ. CDR3 sequence (DNA): TGCGCCAGCCGACTAGCGGAGACAGATACGCAGTATTTT. Protein product: CASRLAETDTQYF. Full variable domain (remainder filled in from reference TRBV5-1 and TRBJ2-3): KAGVTQTPRYLIKTRGQQVTLSCSPISGHRSVSWYQQTPGQGLQFLFEYFSETQRNKGNFPGRFSGRQFSNSRSEMNVSTLELGDSALYLCASRLAETDTQYFGPGTRLTVL.